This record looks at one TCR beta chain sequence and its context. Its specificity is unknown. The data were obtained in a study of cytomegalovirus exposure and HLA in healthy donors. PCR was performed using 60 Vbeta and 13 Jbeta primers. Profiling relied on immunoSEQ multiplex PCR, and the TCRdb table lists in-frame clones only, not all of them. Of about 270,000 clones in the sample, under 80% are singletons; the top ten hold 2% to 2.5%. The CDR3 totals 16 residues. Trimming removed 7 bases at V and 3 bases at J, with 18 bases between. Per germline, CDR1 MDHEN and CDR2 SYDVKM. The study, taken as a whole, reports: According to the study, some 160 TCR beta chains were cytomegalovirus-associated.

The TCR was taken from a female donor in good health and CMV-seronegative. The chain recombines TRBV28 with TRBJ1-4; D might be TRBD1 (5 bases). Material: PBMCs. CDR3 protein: CASMGGEIAANEKLFF. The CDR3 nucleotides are TGTGCCAGCATGGGGGGGGAGATAGCGGCTAATGAAAAACTGTTTTTT.